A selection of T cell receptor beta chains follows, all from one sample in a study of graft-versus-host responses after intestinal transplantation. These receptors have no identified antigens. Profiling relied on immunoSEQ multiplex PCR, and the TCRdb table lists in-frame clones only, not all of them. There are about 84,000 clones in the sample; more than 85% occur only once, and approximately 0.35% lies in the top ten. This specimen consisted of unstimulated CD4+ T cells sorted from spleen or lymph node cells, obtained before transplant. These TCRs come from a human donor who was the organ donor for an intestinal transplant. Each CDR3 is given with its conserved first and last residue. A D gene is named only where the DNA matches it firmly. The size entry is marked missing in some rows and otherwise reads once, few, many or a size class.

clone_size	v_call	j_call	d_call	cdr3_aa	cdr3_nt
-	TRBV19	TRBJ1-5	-	CASSMTPIRAQHF	TGTGCCAGTAGTATGACTCCGATTCGGGCCCAGCATTTT
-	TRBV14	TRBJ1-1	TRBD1	CASSPDRGLGGTEAFF	TGTGCCAGCAGCCCCGACAGGGGGCTCGGGGGCACTGAAGCTTTCTTT
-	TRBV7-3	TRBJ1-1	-	CASSLRGGWNTEAFF	TGTGCCAGCAGCTTAAGGGGGGGTTGGAACACTGAAGCTTTCTTT
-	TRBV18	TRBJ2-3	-	CASSPGRQTSTDTQYF	TGTGCCAGCTCACCAGGGCGACAGACCAGCACAGATACGCAGTATTTT
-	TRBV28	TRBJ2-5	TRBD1	CASSFSDRVQETQYF	TGTGCCAGCAGTTTCTCGGACAGGGTGCAAGAGACCCAGTACTTC
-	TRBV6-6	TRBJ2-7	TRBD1	CASRRQDRGSYEQYF	TGTGCCAGCAGGCGACAGGACAGGGGATCCTACGAGCAGTACTTC
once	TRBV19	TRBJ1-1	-	CASTIRGLGARAFF	TGTGCCAGTACCATAAGGGGTCTCGGCGCGCGGGCTTTCTTT
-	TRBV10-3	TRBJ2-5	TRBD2	CAISTPGLPQETQYF	TGTGCCATCAGTACCCCGGGACTACCCCAAGAGACCCAGTACTTC
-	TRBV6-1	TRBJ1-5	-	CASNYRGRSNQPQHF	TGTGCCAGCAATTATAGGGGTCGAAGCAATCAGCCCCAGCATTTT
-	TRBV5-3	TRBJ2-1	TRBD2	CAREYREGPSYNEQFF	TGTGCCAGAGAGTACCGGGAGGGGCCCTCCTACAATGAGCAGTTCTTC
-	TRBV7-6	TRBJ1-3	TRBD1	CASSTRGLGNTIYF	TGTGCCAGCAGCACAAGGGGGCTTGGAAACACCATATATTTT
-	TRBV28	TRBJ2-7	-	CASTYPYEQYF	TGTGCCAGCACCTATCCCTACGAGCAGTACTTC
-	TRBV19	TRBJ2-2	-	CATRLAGAGGELFF	TGTGCCACCCGTCTAGCAGGGGCCGGCGGGGAGCTGTTTTTT
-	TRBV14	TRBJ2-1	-	CASSQEMSGDYNEQFF	TGTGCCAGCAGCCAAGAAATGAGCGGAGACTACAATGAGCAGTTCTTC
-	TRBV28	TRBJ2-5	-	CASSPRGDWGEKAQYF	TGTGCCAGCAGTCCCCGCGGGGATTGGGGGGAAAAGGCCCAGTACTTC
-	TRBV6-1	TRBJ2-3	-	CASAADTQYF	TGTGCCAGCGCGGCAGATACGCAGTATTTT
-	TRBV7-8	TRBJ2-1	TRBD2	CASSARLAGDEQFF	TGTGCCAGCAGCGCGAGACTAGCGGGGGATGAGCAGTTCTTC
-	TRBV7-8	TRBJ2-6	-	CASSSVVWADSSGANVLTF	TGTGCCAGCAGCTCCGTGGTTTGGGCAGATTCCTCTGGGGCCAACGTCCTGACTTTC